These 31 T cell receptor beta chains share one sample of origin, sequenced in a study of T-cell reconstitution after alpha-beta-depleted transplantation in children. Unique molecular identifiers were incorporated when the TCRbeta library was constructed. MiXCR, applied by TCRdb to the PCR reads, yields one record per CDR3 protein. The sample carries 700,000 or so distinct CDR3 sequences, roughly 13% recorded once. The sample here was PBMCs, taken before TCRalphabeta/CD19-depleted stem cell transplant. The receptors shown here come from a girl aged 2 to 10 with congenital amegakaryocytic thrombocytopenia, due to receive a stem cell transplant.

This clonotype was seen ten or more times. For the CDR3, the DNA is TGTGCCAGCAGTTCTCGGACTAGCGGAGCAGATACGCAGTATTTT. Encoded protein: CASSSRTSGADTQYF. J is TRBJ2-3 and V is TRBV27; 10 bases agree with TRBD2. The V gene's germline CDR1 is MNHEY and CDR2 SMNVEV (reference sequence). Trimming removed 4 bases from V and 4 bases from J; junction bases left unmatched: 5. The CDR3 covers 15 residues.

This clonotype was counted only a few times. V usage is TRBV20-1 and J usage is TRBJ2-5, with TRBD1 matching over 9 bases. This CDR3 is 14 amino acids long. Germline V gene sequence: CDR1 DFQATT, CDR2 SNEGSKA (reference sequence). J lost 1 base, V lost 6 bases, and 6 bases had no gene match. The chain's CDR3 is CSANRDRVQETQYF. In nucleotides, the CDR3 is TGCAGTGCCAACCGGGACAGGGTCCAAGAGACCCAGTACTTC.

CDR3 nucleotides: TGCAGTGCTATCCGGACAGCAAACACTGAAGCTTTCTTT. This gives the protein CSAIRTANTEAFF. J is TRBJ1-1 and V is TRBV20-1, with D possibly TRBD1 on 6 matching bases. The V and J ends lost 4 bases and 2 bases respectively, with 11 bases between them. The germline gives CDR1 DFQATT, CDR2 SNEGSKA (reference sequence). The CDR3 is 13 amino acids.

As to this clonotype: It may be a read error: a sequence one base away is much more abundant. The chain recombines TRBV10-3 with TRBJ2-1, with 10 bases matching TRBD2. The CDR3 sequence is 13 residues long. CDR1 and CDR2 (germline): ENHRY, SYGVKD. The CDR3 here is CAIRTSGYNEQSF. CDR3 DNA: TGTGCCATCAGGACTAGCGGGTACAATGAGCAGTCCTTC.

This clonotype was detected ten times or more. V and J are TRBV12-3 or TRBV12-4 and TRBJ2-7; 11 positions agree with TRBD2. Germline trimming cut 5 bases from V and 3 bases from J; bases unmatched to any gene: 6. The CDR3 extends over 15 amino acids. CDR3 coding DNA: TGTGCCAGCAGTCGCCTAGCGGGAGGTTTCTACGAGCAGTACTTC. It encodes CASSRLAGGFYEQYF.

In its sample, this clonotype was seen many times. The CDR3 DNA sequence: TGCGCCAGCAGTGAGGAGCGGGACTACGAGCAGTACTTC. Protein sequence: CASSEERDYEQYF. The V call is TRBV5-1, the J call TRBJ2-7; 7 bases map to TRBD2. V lost 5 bases and J lost 3; bases outside the gene matches: 5. Per germline, CDR1 SGHRS and CDR2 YFSETQ. This CDR3 has 13 residues.

This clonotype was picked up a small number of times. The rearrangement links TRBV5-1 to TRBJ2-2; TRBD1 might be the D (6 bases). The germline V gene encodes CDR1 SGHRS and CDR2 YFSETQ. V lost 5 bases and J lost 3, with 17 bases in between. The CDR3 extends over 16 amino acids. The CDR3 DNA sequence: TGCGCCAGCAGTAGAAACAGGGACCCGTACACCGGGGAGCTGTTTTTT. Protein sequence: CASSRNRDPYTGELFF.

As regards this clonotype: A much larger clone sits a single nucleotide away, making a read error possible. Since the CDR3 does not end with the conserved phenylalanine or tryptophan, this likely comes from a read error. The DNA is omitted, as the CDR3 cannot be located on it reliably, and the CDR3 follows TCRdb's listing. This chain's CDR3 is CCVTNFDRLLL. The V call is TRBV29-1, the J call TRBJ2-7. With termini counted, the CDR3 has 11 amino acids. The germline gives CDR1 SQVTM, CDR2 ANQGSEA.

This clonotype was found many times. The V call is TRBV12-3 or TRBV12-4, the J call TRBJ2-7; D tentatively reads TRBD1 or TRBD2 (6 bases each). CDR3 length: 15 amino acids. V lost 2 bases, J lost 3 bases, and 14 bases lay in between. The CDR3 sequence is CASSLWPGEDYEQYF. The DNA for the CDR3 is TGTGCCAGCAGTTTATGGCCAGGGGAGGACTACGAGCAGTACTTC.

This clonotype was seen a few times. The rearrangement joins TRBV29-1 to TRBJ2-1; 9 bases match TRBD2. There are 15 residues in the CDR3. Trimming cost V 6 bases and J 8 bases; bases outside gene matches: 14. Germline V lookup: CDR1 SQVTM, CDR2 ANQGSEA. The CDR3 DNA follows: TGCAGCGTGGAAACGCGGGAGGGCCGGATGTATGAGCAGTTCTTC. Its translation is CSVETREGRMYEQFF.

There are many counts of this clonotype. The CDR3, as DNA: TGCAGTGCTAGCATAGAGACCCAGTACTTC. Its protein is CSASIETQYF. The chain joins TRBV20-1 to TRBJ2-5; no reliable D call. V lost 3 bases to trimming and J lost 4 bases, with 3 bases between them. CDR1 and CDR2 from the germline V gene are DFQATT and SNEGSKA (reference sequence). This CDR3 has 10 residues.

This clonotype was detected ten times or more. V gene TRBV5-1 combines with J gene TRBJ2-3, with D uncertain. This CDR3 is built from 15 residues. Germline V gives CDR1 SGHRS, CDR2 YFSETQ. Trimming took off 0 bases at V and 1 base at J, with 9 bases between the two ends. The CDR3: CASSLEAHRTDTQYF. The CDR3, as DNA: TGCGCCAGCAGCTTGGAAGCCCACCGCACAGATACGCAGTATTTT.

This clonotype came up many times. The rearrangement links TRBV19 to TRBJ1-4; D unresolved. The CDR3 totals 15 residues. Germline V gene lookup returns CDR1 LNHDA and CDR2 SQIVND (reference sequence). The V end was cut by 6 bases, the J end by 0 bases, with 11 bases between. The CDR3 coding sequence is TGTGCCAGTAGAAAAGACGGTGCAACTAATGAAAAACTGTTTTTT. It specifies CASRKDGATNEKLFF.

This clonotype was seen at least ten times. The rearrangement joins TRBV6-5 to TRBJ2-7; D is unclear. V was clipped by 2 bases and J by 3 bases, with 8 bases between them. The germline V gene has CDR1 MNHEY and CDR2 SVGAGI. CDR3 length: 13 residues. This chain's CDR3 is CASSYGQNYEQYF. Here the CDR3 DNA reads TGTGCCAGCAGTTACGGCCAGAACTACGAGCAGTACTTC.

This clonotype has just one count. This sequence may be a read error, since a much larger clone differs from it by one base. The gene calls are TRBV12-3 or TRBV12-4 and TRBJ1-2, with 10 bases that match TRBD1. V shed 4 bases, J shed 4 bases, and the junction held 6 bases outside the gene matches. This CDR3 is 15 amino acids long. The CDR3 here is CASSSETGGIYGYTF. The CDR3 DNA reads as TGTGCCAGCAGTTCTGAGACAGGGGGCATCTATGGCTACACCTTC.

There are a few counts of this clonotype. This chain connects TRBV7-9 to TRBJ2-3; TRBD1 agrees at 7 bases. With 3 bases clipped from V and 2 bases from J, the junction kept 2 bases outside the gene matches. The CDR3 runs to 14 residues. Germline assignment: CDR1 SEHNR and CDR2 FQNEAQ (reference sequence). For the CDR3, the DNA is TGTGCCAGCAGCTTCGGACAGGCCACAGATACGCAGTATTTT. Protein sequence: CASSFGQATDTQYF.

This clonotype came up many times. The germline gene is not matched at one end of the junction; a read error may be the cause. The chain combines TRBV5-6 with TRBJ2-2, with 7 bases matching TRBD1. CDR1 is SGHDT and CDR2 is YYEEEE in the germline V gene. This CDR3 spans 15 amino acids. The CDR3 sequence: CASSLTTGNNGELFF. CDR3 in DNA: TGTGCCAGCAGCTTGACGACAGGGAACAACGGGGAGCTGTTTTTT.

In this sample, this clonotype turned up many times. This chain uses TRBV20-1 with TRBJ2-7, with D hard to call. Trimming took off 0 bases at V and 3 bases at J, with 15 bases between the two ends. Germline lookup yields CDR1 DFQATT and CDR2 SNEGSKA (reference sequence). The CDR3 sequence is 15 residues long. The CDR3 sequence: CSARDLPRGHYEQYF. The CDR3 coding sequence is TGCAGTGCTAGAGACCTCCCTCGAGGCCACTACGAGCAGTACTTC.

This clonotype was picked up many times. The chain carries TRBV7-7 and TRBJ2-5, with D hard to call. The CDR3 extends over 14 amino acids. The ends were cut back, 1 base at V and 5 bases at J, with 11 bases in the middle. Germline values: CDR1 SSHAT, CDR2 FNYEAQ (reference sequence). The CDR3 spells CASSLGKGYETQYF. In DNA form, the CDR3 reads TGTGCCAGCAGCTTAGGAAAAGGCTACGAGACCCAGTACTTC.

This chain joins TRBV2 and TRBJ1-2, with D uncertain. There are 11 residues in the CDR3. The V end was cut by 3 bases, the J end by 11 bases, with 10 bases between. Germline V lookup: CDR1 SNHLY, CDR2 FYNNEI. The CDR3 nucleotides are TGTGCCAGCAGTGACCAGCCGGGGTACACCTTC. This translates into CASSDQPGYTF.

This clonotype was seen many times. The rearrangement uses TRBV15 and TRBJ1-2, with D perhaps TRBD1 (5 bases). V was clipped by 1 base and J by 4 bases, with 10 bases between them. The CDR3 totals 14 residues. CDR1 and CDR2 from the germline V gene are LNHNV and YYDKDF (reference sequence). The DNA of the CDR3 is TGTGCCACCAGCAGAGTACATGACAGCTATGGCTACACCTTC. Its protein is CATSRVHDSYGYTF.

The chain has TRBV11-2 and TRBJ2-3; a weak D match, TRBD2 (6 bases). CDR1 and CDR2 (germline): SGHAT, FQNNGV. The CDR3 totals 16 residues. The V end lost 2 bases, the J end lost 0 bases, and 12 bases lay between the germline ends. The CDR3 DNA reads as TGTGCCAGCAGCTTACTCGGGGGTCCTAGCACAGATACGCAGTATTTT. It is translated as CASSLLGGPSTDTQYF.

This chain connects TRBV15 to TRBJ2-4; D is perhaps TRBD1 or TRBD2 (6 bases each). V lost 3 bases and J lost 4, with 16 bases in between. Germline-derived CDR1 and CDR2 are LNHNV and YYDKDF (reference sequence). The CDR3 runs to 16 residues. In DNA, the CDR3 is TGTGCCACCAGCAGGGACTACCGGGGGCAGAAAAACATTCAGTACTTC. It codes for CATSRDYRGQKNIQYF.

This clonotype occurred a few times. The gene calls are TRBV5-1 and TRBJ1-4, with 10 bases identical to TRBD1. V trimming: 2 bases; J trimming: 8 bases; junction bases outside the gene matches: 9. Germline V CDR1 and CDR2: SGHRS, YFSETQ. The CDR3 runs to 16 residues. This CDR3 is CASSLTGTGVGEKLFF. DNA of the CDR3: TGCGCCAGCAGCTTAACCGGGACAGGGGTCGGGGAAAAACTGTTTTTT.

The J gene is TRBJ2-5, the V gene TRBV20-1; TRBD1 matches at 7 bases. Trimming at V came to 1 base and at J to 2 bases, leaving 7 bases not matched to a gene. CDR1 DFQATT and CDR2 SNEGSKA come from the germline V gene (reference sequence). This CDR3 spans 15 amino acids. This CDR3 reads CSARATGDPQETQYF. CDR3 nucleotide sequence: TGCAGTGCTAGAGCTACAGGGGACCCGCAAGAGACCCAGTACTTC.

The rearrangement joins TRBV5-1 to TRBJ2-3; D unresolved. The germline V gene encodes CDR1 SGHRS and CDR2 YFSETQ. CDR3 length: 16 residues. V was clipped by 3 bases and J by 3 bases, with 17 bases between them. CDR3 amino acids: CASSSGPVFMTDTQYF. In DNA form, the CDR3 reads TGCGCCAGCAGCTCCGGCCCGGTGTTCATGACAGATACGCAGTATTTT.

This clonotype occurred many times. The rearrangement uses TRBV10-3 and TRBJ2-6; perhaps TRBD1 as D (6 bases). The CDR3 is 15 amino acids. Germline V gene data show CDR1 as ENHRY and CDR2 as SYGVKD. V shed 7 bases and J shed 0 bases, with 10 bases lying between them. The CDR3 sequence is CAITGQISGANVLTF. The DNA for the CDR3 is TGTGCCATCACTGGACAGATCTCTGGGGCCAACGTCCTGACTTTC.

This clonotype was recorded at least ten times. This chain uses TRBV5-1 with TRBJ2-5; the D gene is possibly TRBD1 (6 bases). CDR3 size: 13 residues. CDR1 is SGHRS, CDR2 YFSETQ, per germline. V was pared by 4 bases and J by 4 bases, with 11 bases between. CDR3 sequence (DNA): TGCGCCAGCAGCCCGGGACAAAGAGAGACCCAGTACTTC. Residues: CASSPGQRETQYF.

This clonotype has just a few counts. The chain is built from TRBV5-1 and TRBJ1-2; TRBD1 agrees at 9 bases. Trimming cost V 0 bases and J 2 bases; bases outside gene matches: 5. The length of the CDR3 is 16 residues. Germline V gene sequence: CDR1 SGHRS, CDR2 YFSETQ. The CDR3 region has the DNA TGCGCCAGCAGCTTGGCCAGTGGACAGGGGAACTATGGCTACACCTTC. Translated: CASSLASGQGNYGYTF.

Notes on this clonotype: A much larger clone lies a single base off, so this may be a read error. The chain has TRBV6-5 and TRBJ2-3; 13 bases are shared with TRBD2. V gave up 0 bases and J gave up 11 bases; unmatched junction bases: 8. The CDR3 consists of 16 residues. Germline assignment: CDR1 MNHEY and CDR2 SVGAGI. CDR3 DNA sequence: TGTGCCAGCAGTTACTCTGGACTAGCGGGAGATGGGAGGCAGTATTTT. Its protein product is CASSYSGLAGDGRQYF.

The chain is built from TRBV30 and TRBJ2-1; 7 bases map to TRBD1. V was clipped by 2 bases and J by 6 bases; unmatched bases: 7. Looked up from germline, CDR1 is GTSNPN and CDR2 is SVGIG (reference sequence). The CDR3 extends over 14 amino acids. CDR3 DNA sequence: TGTGCCTGGAGTCAGGACAGGTTGGTCAATGAGCAGTTCTTC. This encodes CAWSQDRLVNEQFF.